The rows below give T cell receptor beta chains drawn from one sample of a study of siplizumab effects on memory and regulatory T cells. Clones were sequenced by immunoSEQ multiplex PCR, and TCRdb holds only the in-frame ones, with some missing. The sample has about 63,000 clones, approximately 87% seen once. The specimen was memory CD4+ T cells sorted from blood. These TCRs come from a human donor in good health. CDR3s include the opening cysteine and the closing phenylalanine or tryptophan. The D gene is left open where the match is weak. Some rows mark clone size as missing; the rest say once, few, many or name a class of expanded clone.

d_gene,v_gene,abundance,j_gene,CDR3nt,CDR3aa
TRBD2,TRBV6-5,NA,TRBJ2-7,TGTGCCACCGGGACTAGCGGGAGGTCCGAGCAGTACTTC,CATGTSGRSEQYF
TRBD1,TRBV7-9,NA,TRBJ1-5,TGTGCCAGCAGCGTGGGACAGTTGAATAGCAATCAGCCCCAGCATTTT,CASSVGQLNSNQPQHF
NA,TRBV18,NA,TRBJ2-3,TGTGCCAGCTCACCTGAACAGGGTACCGATACGCAGTATTTT,CASSPEQGTDTQYF
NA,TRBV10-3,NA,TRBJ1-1,TGTGCCATCAGAACCAACTTTCCAGGTTACCTCTTT,CAIRTNFPGYLF
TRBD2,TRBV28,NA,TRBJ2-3,TGTGCCAGCGGGAGCGGGGGGGCCGGAGATACGCAGTATTTT,CASGSGGAGDTQYF
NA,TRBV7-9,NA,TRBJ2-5,TGTGCCAGCAGCTTAGAACAGGTCCAAGAGACCCAGTACTTC,CASSLEQVQETQYF
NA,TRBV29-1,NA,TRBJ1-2,TGCAGCGTTGCGGAGCAACTGGGCTACACCTTC,CSVAEQLGYTF
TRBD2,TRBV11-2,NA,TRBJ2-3,TGTGCCAGCAGCTTACTCCCCAGGGCGGGAGGGTACACAGATACGCAGTATTTT,CASSLLPRAGGYTDTQYF
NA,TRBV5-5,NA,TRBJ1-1,TGTGCCAGCAGCTTGGTAGGAGCGAACACTGAAGCTTTCTTT,CASSLVGANTEAFF
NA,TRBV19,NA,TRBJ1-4,TGTGCCAGTATGCCGTGGCAGGGAGGGGATGAAAAACTGTTTTTT,CASMPWQGGDEKLFF
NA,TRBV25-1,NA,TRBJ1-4,TGTGCCAGCAGTGAATATACAGGGAATTATAATGAAAAACTGTTTTTT,CASSEYTGNYNEKLFF
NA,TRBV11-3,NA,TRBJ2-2,TGTGCCAGCAGCATAACTAGCACCGGGGAGCTGTTTTTT,CASSITSTGELFF
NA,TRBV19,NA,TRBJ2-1,TGTGCCAGTTGCCCCTCTGTCGGGGATATCTACAATGAGCAGTTCTTC,CASCPSVGDIYNEQFF
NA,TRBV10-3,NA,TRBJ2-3,TGTGCCATCGGGACAGATACGCAGTATTTT,CAIGTDTQYF
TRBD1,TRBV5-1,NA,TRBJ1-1,TGCGCCAGCATGGGACAGACGAACACTGAAGCTTTCTTT,CASMGQTNTEAFF
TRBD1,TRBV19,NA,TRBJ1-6,TGTGCCAGTAGTATAACAGGGGGGAGCTCCTATAATTCACCCCTCCACTTT,CASSITGGSSYNSPLHF
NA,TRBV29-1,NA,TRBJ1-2,TGCAGCGTTGAAGGGTCAAGTCCTGGCTACACCTTC,CSVEGSSPGYTF
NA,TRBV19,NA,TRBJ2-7,TGTGCCAGTAACCCGGGACTGTCCTACGAGCAGTACTTC,CASNPGLSYEQYF
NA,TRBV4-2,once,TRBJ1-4,TGTGCCAGCAGCCCAAGCGCGCGACAAAAGGAAAAACTGTTTTTT,CASSPSARQKEKLFF
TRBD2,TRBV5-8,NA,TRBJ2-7,TGTGCCAGCAGCTTAACTAGCGGAAGGAGCTCCTACGAGCAGTACTTC,CASSLTSGRSSYEQYF
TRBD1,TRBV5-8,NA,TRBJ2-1,TGTGCCAGCAGCTTCGAATTCGGACAGGGAGGCCTTTACAATGAGCAGTTCTTC,CASSFEFGQGGLYNEQFF
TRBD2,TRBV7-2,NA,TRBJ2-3,TGTGCCAGCAGCCCCCGGTCCGGGAGGGGTAGAGATACGCAGTATTTT,CASSPRSGRGRDTQYF
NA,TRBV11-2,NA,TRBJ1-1,TGTGCCACCCGAACCCAGGTTGAAGCTTTCTTT,CATRTQVEAFF
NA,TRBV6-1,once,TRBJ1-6,TGTGCCAGCATCAATCGGGAGGGTAGGGATTCACCCCTCCACTTT,CASINREGRDSPLHF
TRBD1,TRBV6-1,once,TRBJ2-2,TGTGCCAGCACCGGGACAGGGGTCACCGGGGAGCTGTTTTTT,CASTGTGVTGELFF
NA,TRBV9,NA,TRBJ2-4,TGTGCCAGCAGCGTGGAGACCCCAACCAAAAACATTCAGTACTTC,CASSVETPTKNIQYF
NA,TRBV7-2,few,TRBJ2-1,TGTGCCAGCAGCTTACAGCGAGGACAGCAGTTCTTC,CASSLQRGQQFF
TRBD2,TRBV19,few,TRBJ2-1,TGTGCCAGTAGTCCGGTGACTAGCGGGAGCTATGAGCAGTTCTTC,CASSPVTSGSYEQFF
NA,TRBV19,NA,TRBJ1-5,TGTGCCAGTAGTATAGAGGCAGGGACGGGCAATCAGCCCCAGCATTTT,CASSIEAGTGNQPQHF
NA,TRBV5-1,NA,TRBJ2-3,TGCGCCAGCAGCTTGGCCGGGACCCGGGGGAATACGCAGTATTTT,CASSLAGTRGNTQYF
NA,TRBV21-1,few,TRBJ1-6,TGTGCCAGCAGCAAATACCTCCCCAGCTCCTATAATTCACCCCTCCACTTT,CASSKYLPSSYNSPLHF
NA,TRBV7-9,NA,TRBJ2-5,TGTGCCAGCAGCTTAGCTCGTCCGGGGGAGACCCAGTACTTC,CASSLARPGETQYF
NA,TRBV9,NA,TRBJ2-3,TGTGCCAGCAGCGATAGCGGATATAGCACAGATACGCAGTATTTT,CASSDSGYSTDTQYF
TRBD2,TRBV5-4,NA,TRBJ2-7,TGTGCCAGCAGCTCCGGGACTAGCGGGAGGGACGAGCAGTACTTC,CASSSGTSGRDEQYF
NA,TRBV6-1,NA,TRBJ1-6,TGTGCCAGCAGTGAAGCCATGCTTGGCTCACCCCTCCACTTT,CASSEAMLGSPLHF
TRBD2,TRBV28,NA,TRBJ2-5,TGTGCCAGCAGTGAGGGGTCCGGGACTACTCAAGAGACCCAGTACTTC,CASSEGSGTTQETQYF
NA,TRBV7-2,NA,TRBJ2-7,TGTGCCAGCAGCTTATGGATATCGGCGGGCGGATACGAGCAGTACTTC,CASSLWISAGGYEQYF
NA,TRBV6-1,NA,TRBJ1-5,TGTGCCAGCAGTGATGACAGCCGCGGCCAGCCCCAGCATTTT,CASSDDSRGQPQHF
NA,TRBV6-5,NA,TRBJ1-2,TGTGCCAGCAGTAAAGGGAGTTTGGATGGCTACACCTTC,CASSKGSLDGYTF
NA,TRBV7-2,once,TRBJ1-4,TGTGCCAGCAGCCTCGGTGCGGCAACTAATGAAAAACTGTTTTTT,CASSLGAATNEKLFF
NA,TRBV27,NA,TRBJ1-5,TGTGCCAGCAGTATCTGGCAGGGGCAGCCCCAGCATTTT,CASSIWQGQPQHF
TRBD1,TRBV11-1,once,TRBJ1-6,TGTGCCAGCAGCTTACAGCGTCCGGGACAGGGACACTCACCCCTCCACTTT,CASSLQRPGQGHSPLHF
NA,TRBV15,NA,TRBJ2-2,TGTGCCACCAGCAGAGAACAGGGATACACCGGGGAGCTGTTTTTT,CATSREQGYTGELFF
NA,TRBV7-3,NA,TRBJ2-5,TGTGCCAGCAGCGCCTCTAGTGAAGAGACCCAGTACTTC,CASSASSEETQYF
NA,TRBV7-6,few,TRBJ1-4,TGTGCCAGCAGCCAAGACAGCCTTAATGAAAAACTGTTTTTT,CASSQDSLNEKLFF
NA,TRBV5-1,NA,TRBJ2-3,TGCGCCAGCAGCTTGGACGACTTTCGCACAGATACGCAGTATTTT,CASSLDDFRTDTQYF
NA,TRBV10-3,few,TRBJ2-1,TGTGCCATCACCAGGCGGGAAGGCAATGAGCAGTTCTTC,CAITRREGNEQFF
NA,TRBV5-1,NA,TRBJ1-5,TGCGCCAGCAGCTTGTCCGGACAAAATCAGCCCCAGCATTTT,CASSLSGQNQPQHF